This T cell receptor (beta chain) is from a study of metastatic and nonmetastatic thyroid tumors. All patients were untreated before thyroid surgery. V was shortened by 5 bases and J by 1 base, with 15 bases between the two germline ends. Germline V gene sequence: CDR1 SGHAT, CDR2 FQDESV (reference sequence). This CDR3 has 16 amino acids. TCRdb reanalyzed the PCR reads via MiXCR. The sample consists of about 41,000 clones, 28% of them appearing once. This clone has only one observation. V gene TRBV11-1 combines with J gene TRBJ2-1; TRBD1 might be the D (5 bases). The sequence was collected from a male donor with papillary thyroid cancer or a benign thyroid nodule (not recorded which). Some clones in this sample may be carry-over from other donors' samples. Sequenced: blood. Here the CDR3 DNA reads TGTGCCAGCAGCCGACCTAGGGGTAGGTCCTACAATGAGCAGTTCTTC. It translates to CASSRPRGRSYNEQFF.